The 32 T cell receptor beta chains listed next were all sequenced from one sample in a study of shared T cell receptors in the human thymus. Produced via immunoSEQ multiplex PCR; TCRdb's table is partial and in-frame only. The sample gives 600,000 or so clones, 80% to 90% of which show up once; 0.009% to 0.0095% is in the top ten. These records were also assigned to another study, of human thymus T cells.

The specimen sequenced was thymocytes. The receptors shown here come from a boy under three years old with a congenital heart defect.

J is TRBJ2-1 and V is TRBV7-4, with TRBD2 as a possible D gene (6 bases). The CDR3 length is 15 residues. Trimming cost V 2 bases and J 10 bases, with 18 bases left between them. The germline gives CDR1 SGHVT, CDR2 SQSDAQ. CDR3 nucleotide sequence: TGTGCCAGCAGCTTATGGAGGGCCACCGTTGGAGAGCAGTTCTTC. Encoded protein: CASSLWRATVGEQFF.

The chain is built from TRBV6-5 and TRBJ2-3, with 13 positions matching TRBD2. Germline lookup yields CDR1 MNHEY and CDR2 SVGAGI. J lost 12 bases, V lost 5 bases, and 8 bases had no gene match. This CDR3 spans 14 amino acids. CDR3 nucleotides: TGTGCCAGCAGTATAGGGACTAGCGGGACCCCCCAGTATTTT. This encodes CASSIGTSGTPQYF.

Comments on this clone: A read error may produce the germline difference seen at one junction end. Other DNA sequences within the sample encode an identical CDR3. V is TRBV6-5 and J is TRBJ1-4; D might be TRBD1 (5 bases). Germline V gene sequence: CDR1 MNHEY, CDR2 SVGAGI. The CDR3 length is 14 residues. DNA for the CDR3: TGTGCTAGCAGTTACAGGAGGAATAATGAAAAACTGTTTTTT. This codes for CASSYRRNNEKLFF.

The chain has TRBV19 and TRBJ1-5; D is uncertain. V was clipped by 0 bases and J by 3 bases, with 12 bases between them. The CDR3 is made up of 16 amino acids. Germline-derived CDR1 and CDR2 are LNHDA and SQIVND (reference sequence). Here the CDR3 reads CASSIDSGDDNQPQHF. The CDR3 DNA follows: TGTGCCAGTAGTATAGACTCCGGGGATGACAATCAGCCCCAGCATTTT.

V usage is TRBV7-4 and J usage is TRBJ1-2, with a weak D call TRBD1 (6 bases). Trimming shortened V by 0 bases and J by 4 bases, and 12 bases separated the two germline ends. Germline CDR1 reads SGHVT; CDR2 reads SQSDAQ. The CDR3 is made up of 15 amino acids. The CDR3 DNA follows: TGTGCCAGCAGCTTAGCCAAAGGACAGTCCTATGGCTACACCTTC. It yields the protein CASSLAKGQSYGYTF. The variable domain in full, completed from reference TRBV7-4 and TRBJ1-2, reads GAGVSQSPRYKVAKRGRDVALRCDSISGHVTLYWYRQTLGQGSEVLTYSQSDAQRDKSGRPSGRFSAERPERSVSTLKIQRTEQGDSAVYLCASSLAKGQSYGYTFGSGTRLTVV.

The chain couples TRBV7-9 to TRBJ2-7; 10 positions match TRBD2. V was clipped by 4 bases and J by 5 bases; unmatched bases: 20. Per germline, CDR1 SEHNR and CDR2 FQNEAQ (reference sequence). The CDR3 totals 19 residues. This CDR3 reads CASSSRQGLAGARWNEQYF. The CDR3 region has the DNA TGTGCCAGCAGCTCCAGACAGGGGCTAGCGGGAGCGAGGTGGAACGAGCAGTACTTC.

The chain recombines TRBV19 with TRBJ1-5; D is uncertain. The CDR3 contains 14 residues. Germline CDR1 and CDR2: LNHDA and SQIVND (reference sequence). Trimming pared 6 bases from V and 0 bases from J, leaving 9 bases between. CDR3 protein: CASRTGNSNQPQHF. The CDR3 region has the DNA TGTGCCAGTAGGACCGGGAATAGCAATCAGCCCCAGCATTTT.

V usage is TRBV2 and J usage is TRBJ2-7, with TRBD1 matching over 9 bases. Germline V gives CDR1 SNHLY, CDR2 FYNNEI. The junction had 14 bases not matched to a gene; V was cut back by 8 bases and J by 6 bases. CDR3 length: 15 amino acids. Here the CDR3 reads CASYRRRDRACEQYF. In DNA, the CDR3 is TGTGCCAGCTACCGACGCCGGGACAGGGCATGCGAGCAGTACTTC.

The gene calls are TRBV27 and TRBJ2-5, with a weak D call TRBD1 (5 bases). The J call is in doubt because the DNA end fits TRBJ2-7 better. CDR1 MNHEY and CDR2 SMNVEV come from the germline V gene (reference sequence). This CDR3 has 13 amino acids. The chain's CDR3 is CASSSRGLYEQYF. The CDR3 bases are TGTGCCAGCAGTTCAAGGGGTCTCTACGAGCAGTACTTC.

The J gene is TRBJ1-2, the V gene TRBV10-3; tentatively, D is TRBD1 (5 bases). The CDR3 covers 15 residues. Germline V CDR1 and CDR2: ENHRY, SYGVKD. Deletions cut 2 bases from V and 6 bases from J, with 16 bases between. The CDR3 loop is CAISENRTERNGYTF. CDR3 bases: TGTGCCATCAGTGAGAACAGGACGGAACGGAATGGCTACACCTTC.

The chain couples TRBV29-1 to TRBJ2-1, with 7 bases aligning to TRBD1. This CDR3 is built from 15 residues. V lost 3 bases to trimming and J lost 0 bases; unmatched junction nucleotides: 5. Germline CDR1 SQVTM, CDR2 ANQGSEA. The CDR3 spells CSVDYRGSSYNEQFF. The CDR3 bases are TGCAGCGTTGATTACAGGGGCAGCTCCTACAATGAGCAGTTCTTC.

This clone showed up just a few times. V gene TRBV9 combines with J gene TRBJ2-4; possibly TRBD1 for D (5 bases). The germline gives CDR1 SGDLS, CDR2 YYNGEE. Trimming took off 4 bases at V and 1 base at J, with 6 bases between the two ends. CDR3 length: 13 residues. CDR3 coding DNA: TGTGCCAGCAGCCCAGGGGCCAAAAACATTCAGTACTTC. This codes for CASSPGAKNIQYF. Together with reference TRBV9 and TRBJ2-4, the CDR3 gives the full variable domain: DSGVTQTPKHLITATGQRVTLRCSPRSGDLSVYWYQQSLDQGLQFLIQYYNGEERAKGNILERFSAQQFPDLHSELNLSSLELGDSALYFCASSPGAKNIQYFGAGTRLSVL.

This clone was seen once. The chain combines TRBV7-9 with TRBJ2-6; tentative D call: TRBD2 (6 bases). With 5 bases removed from V and 0 bases from J, the gap between germline ends came to 14 bases. The CDR3 has 17 residues. The germline V gene has CDR1 SEHNR and CDR2 FQNEAQ (reference sequence). DNA of the CDR3: TGTGCCAGCAGCCAAATGGGACTGATCTCTGGGGCCAACGTCCTGACTTTC. Amino acids: CASSQMGLISGANVLTF.

The chain employs TRBV6-1 and TRBJ2-3, with 15 bases matching TRBD2. Germline values: CDR1 MNHNS, CDR2 SASEGT. CDR3 length equals 15 residues. V lost 10 bases to trimming and J lost 4 bases; unmatched junction nucleotides: 6. The chain's CDR3 is CAIRTSGGVSDTQYF. The CDR3 nucleotides are TGTGCCATCAGGACTAGCGGGGGGGTTTCAGATACGCAGTATTTT.

This sequence joins TRBV6-1 and TRBJ2-5, with a tentative D call TRBD1 (5 bases). The J call may be incorrect, as the DNA end agrees better with TRBJ2-7. The germline CDR1 and CDR2 sequences are MNHNS and SASEGT. The CDR3 covers 13 residues. The CDR3 sequence: CASSDSFRYEQYF. Here the CDR3 DNA reads TGTGCCAGCAGCGACAGCTTCCGTTACGAGCAGTACTTC.

V gene TRBV28 combines with J gene TRBJ1-5; D is uncertain. This CDR3 has 16 amino acids. The V end was cut by 0 bases, the J end by 0 bases, with 9 bases between. Germline V lookup: CDR1 MDHEN, CDR2 SYDVKM. The CDR3 sequence: CASSLWGRSSNQPQHF. The CDR3, as DNA: TGTGCCAGCAGTTTATGGGGCCGATCTAGCAATCAGCCCCAGCATTTT.

This chain joins TRBV5-1 and TRBJ2-5; D unclear. Germline loops: CDR1 SGHRS, CDR2 YFSETQ. The V end lost 5 bases, the J end lost 5 bases, and 13 bases lay between the germline ends. There are 13 residues in the CDR3. Here the CDR3 reads CASSWRGGETQYF. The CDR3 DNA is TGCGCCAGCAGTTGGCGAGGCGGCGAGACCCAGTACTTC.

This chain connects TRBV6-5 to TRBJ2-3, with a possible D match to TRBD2 (6 bases). Trimming cost V 6 bases and J 1 base, with 11 bases left between them. Per germline, CDR1 MNHEY and CDR2 SVGAGI. The CDR3 has 14 amino acids. The DNA of the CDR3 is TGTGCCAGCAGCCGGTGGGGGGGCACAGATACGCAGTATTTT. Translating gives CASSRWGGTDTQYF.

As to this clone: An end of the junction does not agree with germline; a read error may underlie this. The chain combines TRBV5-6 with TRBJ2-7, with a tentative D call TRBD1 (5 bases). Per the germline V gene, CDR1 is SGHDT and CDR2 is YYEEEE. This CDR3 region has 14 residues. The CDR3 is CASTLSGRSYEQYF. CDR3 DNA sequence: TGTGCCAGCACCTTGTCAGGGCGGTCCTACGAGCAGTACTTC.

The chain uses TRBV4-2 and TRBJ2-7; 8 nucleotides agree with TRBD2. The CDR3 loop spans 18 amino acids. V lost 6 bases and J lost 3; bases outside the gene matches: 19. Germline CDR1 is LGHNA and CDR2 is YNFKEQ. The CDR3 region is CASSVHFISRGGFYEQYF. Written as DNA, the CDR3 is TGTGCCAGCAGTGTACATTTTATATCTCGGGGGGGGTTCTACGAGCAGTACTTC.

V usage is TRBV18 and J usage is TRBJ2-7, with TRBD2 matching 14 bases. Per germline, CDR1 KGHSH and CDR2 LQKENI. This CDR3 region has 16 residues. The V and J ends lost 7 bases and 3 bases, in that order; junction bases with no gene match: 8. The CDR3 region has the DNA TGTGCCAGCTTGGGAAGCGGGACTAGCGGGAGCTACGAGCAGTACTTC. Translation: CASLGSGTSGSYEQYF.

This sequence joins TRBV27 and TRBJ1-1; D is unclear. In germline, CDR1 is MNHEY, CDR2 SMNVEV (reference sequence). The length of the CDR3 is 14 residues. With 2 bases removed from V and 6 bases from J, the gap between germline ends came to 13 bases. For the CDR3, the DNA is TGTGCCAGCAGTTTAAAATGGCGGGTCTCTGAAGCTTTCTTT. This encodes CASSLKWRVSEAFF.

The chain recombines TRBV7-9 with TRBJ2-1; D not resolved. Per germline, CDR1 SEHNR and CDR2 FQNEAQ (reference sequence). This CDR3 is 14 amino acids long. Trimming took 5 bases from V and 9 from J, leaving 17 bases between them. CDR3 sequence reads: CASSPVRGYGEQFF. In DNA, the CDR3 is TGTGCCAGCAGCCCAGTGAGAGGATATGGTGAGCAGTTCTTC.

The chain links TRBV14 to TRBJ2-7, with 8 bases fitting TRBD2. With V trimmed by 0 bases and J by 5 bases, 27 bases remained unmatched. Germline CDR1 and CDR2: SGHDN and FVKESK. The CDR3 spans 22 residues. The CDR3 DNA follows: TGTGCCAGCAGCCAAGATCGGGTAGGAACTAGCGGTCTCCTATCCCCAGGGAACGAGCAGTACTTC. This codes for CASSQDRVGTSGLLSPGNEQYF.

The rearrangement joins TRBV14 to TRBJ2-7; maybe TRBD1 (6 bases). Looked up from germline, CDR1 is SGHDN and CDR2 is FVKESK. Trimming took off 1 base at V and 3 bases at J, with 13 bases between the two ends. CDR3 size: 15 residues. The CDR3 region has the DNA TGTGCCAGCAGCCAAGTACAGGGAATTTTCTACGAGCAGTACTTC. Amino acids: CASSQVQGIFYEQYF. The variable domain in full, with the rest retrieved from reference TRBV14 and TRBJ2-7, is EAGVTQFPSHSVIEKGQTVTLRCDPISGHDNLYWYRRVMGKEIKFLLHFVKESKQDESGMPNNRFLAERTGGTYSTLKVQPAELEDSGVYFCASSQVQGIFYEQYFGPGTRLTVT.

V and J are TRBV4-1 and TRBJ2-7; a possible D gene is TRBD2 (7 bases). The V and J ends lost 1 base and 1 base respectively, with 14 bases between them. Germline V gives CDR1 MGHRA, CDR2 YSYEKL. The CDR3 extends over 16 amino acids. The CDR3 loop reads CASSQGGGNRSYEQYF. Here the CDR3 DNA reads TGCGCCAGCAGCCAAGGGGGGGGCAACCGGTCCTACGAGCAGTACTTC.

This chain connects TRBV5-4 to TRBJ2-7; perhaps TRBD2 as D (7 bases). CDR1 SGHNT and CDR2 YYREEE come from the germline V gene (reference sequence). This CDR3 is built from 14 residues. The ends were cut back, 3 bases at V and 3 bases at J, with 13 bases in the middle. CDR3 nucleotides: TGTGCCAGCAGCTGGGGGGGCGCCCGCTACGAGCAGTACTTC. Residues: CASSWGGARYEQYF.

The chain has TRBV28 and TRBJ2-1; 7 bases match TRBD1. Germline V lookup: CDR1 MDHEN, CDR2 SYDVKM. V gave up 6 bases and J gave up 4 bases; unmatched junction bases: 12. The CDR3 totals 16 residues. CDR3 loop: CASRNTGVPIYNEQFF. CDR3 bases: TGTGCCAGCAGAAACACAGGGGTCCCTATTTACAATGAGCAGTTCTTC.

This clone was recorded a few times. The same CDR3 arises from other DNA sequences in this sample as well. This chain connects TRBV2 to TRBJ1-1; TRBD1 aligns across 10 bases. The V segment lost 5 bases and the J segment 2 bases; nucleotides outside the gene matches: 8. Germline CDR1 SNHLY, CDR2 FYNNEI. The CDR3 contains 16 residues. Here the CDR3 reads CASSPSRDRGNTEAFF. The DNA for the CDR3 is TGTGCCAGCAGTCCGAGCCGGGACAGGGGAAACACTGAAGCTTTCTTT.

V is TRBV29-1 and J is TRBJ1-5; no reliable D call. The length of the CDR3 is 14 residues. CDR1 SQVTM and CDR2 ANQGSEA come from the germline V gene. Trimming took off 3 bases at V and 7 bases at J, with 16 bases between the two ends. CDR3 bases: TGCAGCGTTGAGGGAAGTGGTTCGGGGCAGCCCCAGCATTTT. Its translation: CSVEGSGSGQPQHF.

This clone was counted only a few times. This specimen includes other DNA sequences encoding the same CDR3. The DNA of the CDR3 is TGTGCCAGCTCCGGACAGGGCAACACTGAAGCTTTCTTT. This encodes CASSGQGNTEAFF. The chain links TRBV18 to TRBJ1-1, with TRBD1 matching over 8 bases. V dropped 6 bases and J dropped 2; count of bases not matched to a gene: 2. The germline V gene has CDR1 KGHSH and CDR2 LQKENI. There are 13 residues in the CDR3.

CDR3 sequence reads: CATSRGGQGSLDYGYTF. The DNA for the CDR3 is TGTGCCACCAGCCGAGGGGGACAGGGCTCTCTCGACTATGGCTACACCTTC. The genes are TRBV15 and TRBJ1-2; 9 nucleotides align to TRBD1. In germline, CDR1 is LNHNV, CDR2 YYDKDF (reference sequence). CDR3 length: 17 residues. Trimming at V came to 5 bases and at J to 3 bases, leaving 13 bases not matched to a gene.